The 3 T cell receptor beta chains reported below all come from one sample, sequenced in a study of T cell responses to AZD1222 COVID-19 vaccine. Libraries were prepared by immunoSEQ multiplex PCR; TCRdb keeps only in-frame clonotypes and omits some of them. The table includes more than 150,000 clones, approximately 86% detected once. Sequenced here: peripheral blood, sampled on day 0 of AZD1222 vaccination. The source of these receptors is an adult in good health.

V usage is TRBV5-1 and J usage is TRBJ2-1; TRBD1 aligns across 8 bases. The CDR3 extends over 17 amino acids. Germline V lookup: CDR1 SGHRS, CDR2 YFSETQ. The V and J ends lost 1 base and 1 base, in that order; junction bases with no gene match: 7. The CDR3 here is CASSLPAQGGSYNEQFF. In DNA, the CDR3 is TGCGCCAGCAGCTTGCCAGCACAGGGGGGTTCCTACAATGAGCAGTTCTTC.

V and J are TRBV25-1 and TRBJ2-5; D is possibly TRBD1 or TRBD2 (5 bases each). Germline CDR1 reads MGHDK; CDR2 reads SYGVNS. Trimming stripped 6 bases from V and 1 base from J, with 12 bases between. This CDR3 comprises 14 residues. CDR3 DNA: TGTGCCAGCAGGATGGGTGGGGGCCAAGAGACCCAGTACTTC. This gives the protein CASRMGGGQETQYF.

This clone appeared a single time. The V and J genes are TRBV27 and TRBJ2-1; D call uncertain. Trimming took 3 bases from V and 0 from J, leaving 12 bases between them. The CDR3 has 16 residues. Germline CDR1 reads MNHEY; CDR2 reads SMNVEV (reference sequence). CDR3: CASSFRADLSYNEQFF. CDR3 nucleotide sequence: TGTGCCAGCAGTTTTCGGGCGGACCTCTCCTACAATGAGCAGTTCTTC.